This T cell receptor (beta chain) was found in a study of metastatic and nonmetastatic thyroid tumors. Whole-study context: Malignant thyroid and benign thyroid patients provided blood and tumor or nodule tissue whose repertoires were compared.

General observations from the study: Patients with malignant thyroid tumors reportedly had significantly higher TCR beta diversity than those with benign nodules, in blood and tumor.

Trimming cost V 1 base and J 4 bases, with 3 bases left between them. Germline CDR1 reads KGHSH; CDR2 reads LQKENI. CDR3 size: 12 residues. Original data processing: CDR3 was compared across clinicopathological groups, and the resulting differences were used to build a distant-metastasis classifier for papillary thyroid cancer. Via MiXCR, TCRdb re-called the PCR reads. The V and J calls, along with clone size, are taken from TCRdb and not from the paper's own processing. Here the sample spans roughly 20,000 clones, about 17% being singletons. This clone was recorded at least ten times. Its specificity is unknown. All patients reached thyroid surgery having received no treatment beforehand.

The chain is built from TRBV18 and TRBJ2-3; unclear D gene. The sequenced sample consisted of blood. The clonotype comes from a male donor with papillary thyroid cancer or a benign thyroid nodule (not recorded which). Some clones in this sample may be carry-over from other donors' samples. The DNA for the CDR3 is TGTGCCAGCTCACCACTGTCAGATACGCAGTATTTT. It encodes CASSPLSDTQYF.